Listed below are T cell receptor beta chains from one sample, sequenced in a study of shared clonotypes between healthy human individuals. The assay was immunoSEQ multiplex PCR, and TCRdb's table has in-frame clones only and misses some. The sample carries just over 2,000,000 clones, about 95% recorded once. Sequencing used naive CD8+ T cells sorted from blood. The receptors originated from a man between 18 and 35 years old in good health. CDR3s include the opening cysteine and the closing phenylalanine or tryptophan. D genes are given only for firm matches. Size is stated for part of the rows, as once, few or many counts, or as a class when the clone is expanded.

J gene	CDR3 length	V gene	clone size	D gene	CDR3 protein	CDR3 DNA
TRBJ1-5	13	TRBV19	once	TRBD1	CASKPQGDQPQHF	TGTGCCAGTAAGCCCCAGGGGGATCAGCCCCAGCATTTT
TRBJ2-7	13	TRBV7-8	NA	NA	CASSLGPGYEQYF	TGTGCCAGCAGCTTAGGACCGGGCTACGAGCAGTACTTC
TRBJ1-4	13	TRBV14	NA	TRBD1	CASSQVQGVELFF	TGTGCCAGCAGCCAAGTGCAGGGGGTCGAACTGTTTTTT
TRBJ2-2	12	TRBV27	NA	TRBD1	CASSRGPGELFF	TGTGCCAGCAGCAGGGGGCCCGGGGAGCTGTTTTTT
TRBJ2-1	14	TRBV9	NA	TRBD1	CASSPGGDYNEQFF	TGTGCCAGCAGCCCAGGGGGAGACTACAATGAGCAGTTCTTC
TRBJ2-7	19	TRBV28	NA	TRBD2	CASSLILTSGGNPLDEQYF	TGTGCCAGCAGTTTAATTCTAACTAGCGGGGGCAACCCCCTAGACGAGCAGTACTTC
TRBJ1-2	14	TRBV5-6	NA	NA	CASSFGQFNYGYTF	TGTGCCAGCAGCTTCGGACAGTTTAACTATGGCTACACCTTC
TRBJ2-7	15	TRBV11-2	NA	NA	CASSPPGGTLYEQYF	TGTGCCAGCAGCCCCCCGGGCGGAACGCTCTACGAGCAGTACTTC
TRBJ1-3	15	TRBV5-6	NA	TRBD1	CASSQGQGTGNTIYF	TGTGCCAGCAGCCAGGGACAGGGCACGGGAAACACCATATATTTT
TRBJ1-1	13	TRBV7-6	NA	TRBD1	CASRQGGRTEAFF	TGTGCCAGCCGACAGGGAGGAAGAACTGAAGCTTTCTTT
TRBJ1-1	14	TRBV6-1	NA	NA	CASSDGVFSTEAFF	TGTGCCAGCAGTGATGGCGTTTTTAGCACTGAAGCTTTCTTT
TRBJ2-6	16	TRBV27	NA	NA	CASSLGGFAGANVLTF	TGTGCCAGCAGTTTAGGGGGTTTTGCTGGGGCCAACGTCCTGACTTTC
TRBJ1-1	14	TRBV5-6	NA	NA	CASSFATGITEAFF	TGTGCCAGCAGCTTCGCCACAGGGATCACTGAAGCTTTCTTT
TRBJ2-2	15	TRBV28	NA	NA	CASTAGTANTGELFF	TGTGCCAGCACCGCAGGGACTGCCAACACCGGGGAGCTGTTTTTT
TRBJ2-7	13	TRBV5-1	once	NA	CASSLGGYYEQYF	TGCGCCAGCAGCTTGGGTGGGTACTACGAGCAGTACTTC
TRBJ2-7	13	TRBV27	NA	NA	CASSLGGNYEQYF	TGTGCCAGCAGTTTGGGAGGTAACTACGAGCAGTACTTC
TRBJ2-1	16	TRBV2	NA	TRBD2	CASNSGDLADYNEQFF	TGTGCCAGCAATAGCGGGGACCTCGCAGACTACAATGAGCAGTTCTTC
TRBJ2-7	15	TRBV7-2	NA	NA	CASSLVDGGAYEQYF	TGTGCCAGCAGCTTAGTGGACGGGGGCGCCTACGAGCAGTACTTC
TRBJ2-7	13	TRBV11-2	NA	NA	CASSQGASYEQYF	TGTGCCAGCAGCCAAGGAGCCTCCTACGAGCAGTACTTC
TRBJ1-2	14	TRBV27	NA	NA	CASREPSWTYGYTF	TGTGCCAGCAGGGAACCCTCATGGACCTATGGCTACACCTTC
TRBJ2-5	15	TRBV6-5	once	TRBD2	CASSSLAGGGETQYF	TGTGCCAGCAGTTCTTTGGCGGGGGGCGGGGAGACCCAGTACTTC
TRBJ2-4	15	TRBV30	NA	TRBD2	CAWSPGLAVSGIQYF	TGTGCCTGGAGCCCCGGACTAGCGGTTTCGGGCATTCAGTACTTC
TRBJ1-4	12	TRBV6-4	NA	NA	CASPPGNEKLFF	TGTGCCAGCCCGCCCGGTAATGAAAAACTGTTTTTT
TRBJ2-7	12	TRBV27	NA	TRBD1	CATRTGGYEQYF	TGTGCCACCAGGACAGGGGGCTACGAGCAGTACTTC